A selection of T cell receptor beta chains follows, all from one sample in a study of blood T cell repertoires in COVID-19. Assay used: immunoSEQ multiplex PCR; TCRdb lists only in-frame clones, some missing. The data contain roughly 210,000 clones, roughly 91% of them singletons. Sample: PBMCs or T cells enriched from blood (not recorded which). The source is a man aged 25 to 45 in a cohort exposed to, infected with or recovered from COVID-19 (not recorded which). The CDR3 runs from the conserved cysteine through the conserved F or W. A D gene is named only where the DNA matches it firmly. Some rows mark clone size as missing; the rest say once, few, many or name a class of expanded clone.

D gene: NA
V gene: TRBV7-2
J gene: TRBJ1-3
clone size: NA
CDR3 protein: CASSARGGTGNTIYF
CDR3 DNA: TGTGCCAGCAGCGCGAGGGGCGGGACTGGAAACACCATATATTTT

D gene: NA
V gene: TRBV5-1
J gene: TRBJ2-7
clone size: NA
CDR3 protein: CASSSNYEQYF
CDR3 DNA: TGCGCCAGCAGCTCTAACTACGAGCAGTACTTC

D gene: NA
V gene: TRBV12-5
J gene: TRBJ2-7
clone size: NA
CDR3 protein: CASGTGHNEQYF
CDR3 DNA: TGTGCTAGTGGAACCGGACACAACGAGCAGTACTTC

D gene: NA
V gene: TRBV9
J gene: TRBJ2-6
clone size: NA
CDR3 protein: CASSVWGAASGANVLTF
CDR3 DNA: TGTGCCAGCAGCGTTTGGGGCGCGGCCTCTGGGGCCAACGTCCTGACTTTC

D gene: TRBD2
V gene: TRBV28
J gene: TRBJ2-3
clone size: NA
CDR3 protein: CASNRLAGGADTQYF
CDR3 DNA: TGTGCCAGCAACCGACTAGCGGGAGGAGCAGATACGCAGTATTTT

D gene: NA
V gene: TRBV5-1
J gene: TRBJ1-1
clone size: NA
CDR3 protein: CASSFTGLGAVNTEAFF
CDR3 DNA: TGCGCCAGCAGCTTTACAGGGCTAGGGGCAGTGAACACTGAAGCTTTCTTT

D gene: NA
V gene: TRBV11-2
J gene: TRBJ1-1
clone size: NA
CDR3 protein: CASSTAGTEAFF
CDR3 DNA: TGTGCCAGCAGCACCGCCGGCACTGAAGCTTTCTTT

D gene: TRBD1
V gene: TRBV19
J gene: TRBJ1-1
clone size: NA
CDR3 protein: CATLPGAAGGTEAFF
CDR3 DNA: TGTGCCACCCTTCCCGGCGCGGCAGGGGGCACTGAAGCTTTCTTT

D gene: NA
V gene: TRBV5-5
J gene: TRBJ2-5
clone size: NA
CDR3 protein: CASSHTFRTLETQYF
CDR3 DNA: TGTGCCAGCAGCCACACCTTTAGGACTTTGGAGACCCAGTACTTC

D gene: TRBD2
V gene: TRBV15
J gene: TRBJ2-7
clone size: once
CDR3 protein: CATSRDNSGRAYEQYF
CDR3 DNA: TGTGCCACCAGCAGAGACAATAGCGGGAGGGCCTACGAGCAGTACTTC

D gene: NA
V gene: TRBV5-6
J gene: TRBJ1-2
clone size: NA
CDR3 protein: CASSLRAARYYGYTF
CDR3 DNA: TGTGCCAGCAGCCTGCGGGCCGCACGGTACTATGGCTACACCTTC

D gene: NA
V gene: TRBV6-5
J gene: TRBJ2-7
clone size: NA
CDR3 protein: CASRDTGPYEQYF
CDR3 DNA: TGTGCCAGCAGGGATACAGGTCCCTACGAGCAGTACTTC

D gene: NA
V gene: TRBV4-1
J gene: TRBJ2-7
clone size: NA
CDR3 protein: CASSQAGVYYEQYF
CDR3 DNA: TGCGCCAGCAGCCAAGCGGGAGTATACTACGAGCAGTACTTC

D gene: TRBD1
V gene: TRBV4-1
J gene: TRBJ2-5
clone size: NA
CDR3 protein: CASSQGQGGETQYF
CDR3 DNA: TGCGCCAGCAGCCAGGGACAGGGGGGAGAGACCCAGTACTTC

D gene: NA
V gene: TRBV5-5
J gene: TRBJ1-5
clone size: NA
CDR3 protein: CASRPTPNQPQHF
CDR3 DNA: TGTGCCAGCAGACCCACACCCAATCAGCCCCAGCATTTT

D gene: TRBD2
V gene: TRBV15
J gene: TRBJ2-4
clone size: NA
CDR3 protein: CATSPTRGLAGFKNIQYF
CDR3 DNA: TGTGCCACCAGTCCCACCAGGGGACTAGCGGGATTCAAAAACATTCAGTACTTC

D gene: TRBD2
V gene: TRBV27
J gene: TRBJ2-1
clone size: NA
CDR3 protein: CASSLGTSGKNEQFF
CDR3 DNA: TGTGCCAGCAGTTTAGGGACTAGCGGGAAAAATGAGCAGTTCTTC

D gene: TRBD1
V gene: TRBV6-5
J gene: TRBJ1-5
clone size: NA
CDR3 protein: CASIPDRGGNQPQHF
CDR3 DNA: TGTGCCAGCATCCCGGACAGGGGTGGCAATCAGCCCCAGCATTTT

D gene: NA
V gene: TRBV6-5
J gene: TRBJ1-1
clone size: NA
CDR3 protein: CASSYEGGGTEAFF
CDR3 DNA: TGTGCCAGCAGTTACGAAGGGGGAGGGACTGAAGCTTTCTTT

D gene: NA
V gene: TRBV7-2
J gene: TRBJ2-7
clone size: NA
CDR3 protein: CASSALGGEGTGRSYEQYF
CDR3 DNA: TGTGCCAGCAGCGCCCTAGGGGGGGAAGGGACAGGCCGATCCTACGAGCAGTACTTC

D gene: TRBD2
V gene: TRBV19
J gene: TRBJ2-2
clone size: NA
CDR3 protein: CASNEGLMNTGELFF
CDR3 DNA: TGTGCCAGTAACGAGGGACTAATGAACACCGGGGAGCTGTTTTTT

D gene: TRBD1
V gene: TRBV28
J gene: TRBJ1-1
clone size: NA
CDR3 protein: CASSSGGTATEAFF
CDR3 DNA: TGTGCCAGCAGTTCTGGGGGGACAGCCACTGAAGCTTTCTTT

D gene: NA
V gene: TRBV12-3/TRBV12-4
J gene: TRBJ1-1
clone size: NA
CDR3 protein: CASSSYTEAFF
CDR3 DNA: TGTGCCAGCAGTTCGTACACTGAAGCTTTCTTT

D gene: NA
V gene: TRBV10-3
J gene: TRBJ1-4
clone size: NA
CDR3 protein: CAISDPQGDEEKLFF
CDR3 DNA: TGTGCCATCAGTGACCCACAGGGTGATGAGGAAAAACTGTTTTTT

D gene: NA
V gene: TRBV28
J gene: TRBJ1-1
clone size: NA
CDR3 protein: CASSWLGGTTEAFF
CDR3 DNA: TGTGCCAGCAGTTGGTTGGGGGGGACCACTGAAGCTTTCTTT

D gene: NA
V gene: TRBV4-3
J gene: TRBJ1-1
clone size: medium-sized
CDR3 protein: CASGPNRNTEAFF
CDR3 DNA: TGCGCCAGCGGTCCTAACCGGAACACTGAAGCTTTCTTT

D gene: TRBD1
V gene: TRBV28
J gene: TRBJ2-7
clone size: NA
CDR3 protein: CASSPTGTGSCEQYF
CDR3 DNA: TGTGCCAGCAGTCCCACCGGGACAGGGTCCTGCGAGCAGTACTTC

D gene: NA
V gene: TRBV6-5
J gene: TRBJ1-2
clone size: once
CDR3 protein: CASSYSGFNYGYTF
CDR3 DNA: TGTGCCAGCAGTTACTCGGGCTTTAACTATGGCTACACCTTC

D gene: TRBD2
V gene: TRBV6-2/TRBV6-3
J gene: TRBJ2-1
clone size: NA
CDR3 protein: CASSSGLAGSFVLNEQFF
CDR3 DNA: TGTGCCAGCAGTTCGGGACTAGCGGGATCATTTGTGCTCAATGAGCAGTTCTTC

D gene: NA
V gene: TRBV6-1
J gene: TRBJ2-2
clone size: NA
CDR3 protein: CASSELAGLPGELFF
CDR3 DNA: TGTGCCAGCAGTGAACTGGCAGGGCTCCCCGGGGAGCTGTTTTTT

D gene: TRBD2
V gene: TRBV7-6
J gene: TRBJ2-7
clone size: NA
CDR3 protein: CASSFNVRESSYEQYF
CDR3 DNA: TGTGCCAGCAGCTTTAACGTGCGGGAGAGCTCCTACGAGCAGTACTTC

D gene: NA
V gene: TRBV18
J gene: TRBJ2-3
clone size: NA
CDR3 protein: CASSPRPTNGLDTQYF
CDR3 DNA: TGTGCCAGCTCACCCCGCCCGACTAACGGCTTGGATACGCAGTATTTT

D gene: TRBD1
V gene: TRBV11-2
J gene: TRBJ1-3
clone size: NA
CDR3 protein: CASSQPDRDGGNTIYF
CDR3 DNA: TGTGCCAGCAGCCAACCCGACAGGGATGGCGGAAACACCATATATTTT

D gene: NA
V gene: TRBV10-2
J gene: TRBJ1-4
clone size: NA
CDR3 protein: CASSDRFGQGNGEKLFF
CDR3 DNA: TGCGCCAGCAGTGACCGGTTTGGACAAGGGAACGGTGAAAAACTGTTTTTT

D gene: NA
V gene: TRBV28
J gene: TRBJ1-1
clone size: NA
CDR3 protein: CATQNREGTEAFF
CDR3 DNA: TGTGCCACCCAAAACAGGGAGGGCACTGAAGCTTTCTTT

D gene: NA
V gene: TRBV11-3
J gene: TRBJ1-1
clone size: NA
CDR3 protein: CASSSTLSTEAFF
CDR3 DNA: TGTGCCAGCAGCTCGACATTGTCCACTGAAGCTTTCTTT

D gene: NA
V gene: TRBV18
J gene: TRBJ2-7
clone size: NA
CDR3 protein: CASSPSGAYEQYF
CDR3 DNA: TGTGCCAGCTCACCATCCGGGGCCTACGAGCAGTACTTC

D gene: NA
V gene: TRBV5-5
J gene: TRBJ2-7
clone size: NA
CDR3 protein: CASSLVVVPGEEQYF
CDR3 DNA: TGTGCCAGCAGCTTGGTAGTGGTGCCGGGTGAGGAGCAGTACTTC

D gene: TRBD1
V gene: TRBV11-2
J gene: TRBJ1-4
clone size: once
CDR3 protein: CASSLRQGRGEKLFF
CDR3 DNA: TGTGCCAGCAGCTTGAGACAGGGCCGGGGTGAAAAACTGTTTTTT

D gene: NA
V gene: TRBV12-3/TRBV12-4
J gene: TRBJ1-1
clone size: NA
CDR3 protein: CASSWYRAEAFF
CDR3 DNA: TGTGCCAGCAGTTGGTACAGGGCTGAAGCTTTCTTT

D gene: NA
V gene: TRBV27
J gene: TRBJ2-7
clone size: NA
CDR3 protein: CASSPQNREYEQYF
CDR3 DNA: TGTGCCAGCAGTCCACAAAACCGGGAATACGAGCAGTACTTC

D gene: NA
V gene: TRBV5-8
J gene: TRBJ1-5
clone size: NA
CDR3 protein: CASSSTGSSNQPQHF
CDR3 DNA: TGTGCCAGCAGCTCCACAGGGTCGAGCAATCAGCCCCAGCATTTT

D gene: NA
V gene: TRBV7-9
J gene: TRBJ2-7
clone size: NA
CDR3 protein: CASSLGRVEPYEQYF
CDR3 DNA: TGTGCCAGCAGCTTAGGCCGGGTGGAGCCCTACGAGCAGTACTTC

D gene: TRBD1
V gene: TRBV11-1
J gene: TRBJ2-1
clone size: NA
CDR3 protein: CASSFRDRDYNEQFF
CDR3 DNA: TGTGCCAGCAGCTTCCGGGACAGGGATTACAATGAGCAGTTCTTC

D gene: NA
V gene: TRBV12-3/TRBV12-4
J gene: TRBJ1-1
clone size: once
CDR3 protein: CASSLQGDTEAFF
CDR3 DNA: TGTGCCAGCAGTTTGCAGGGCGACACTGAAGCTTTCTTT

D gene: TRBD1
V gene: TRBV24-1
J gene: TRBJ2-3
clone size: few
CDR3 protein: CATRDRGTDTQYF
CDR3 DNA: TGTGCCACCCGGGACAGGGGAACAGATACGCAGTATTTT

D gene: NA
V gene: TRBV7-9
J gene: TRBJ2-4
clone size: NA
CDR3 protein: CASSFADKLAKNIQYF
CDR3 DNA: TGTGCCAGCAGCTTTGCGGACAAATTAGCCAAAAACATTCAGTACTTC

D gene: TRBD1
V gene: TRBV7-2
J gene: TRBJ2-5
clone size: NA
CDR3 protein: CASSPRDRLKETQYF
CDR3 DNA: TGTGCCAGCAGCCCCCGGGACAGGTTAAAAGAGACCCAGTACTTC

D gene: NA
V gene: TRBV19
J gene: TRBJ1-1
clone size: NA
CDR3 protein: CASSKGMNTEAFF
CDR3 DNA: TGTGCCAGTAGTAAGGGGATGAACACTGAAGCTTTCTTT

D gene: NA
V gene: TRBV4-1
J gene: TRBJ1-1
clone size: once
CDR3 protein: CASSHLSSGRAFF
CDR3 DNA: TGCGCCAGCAGCCACTTAAGTAGCGGACGAGCTTTCTTT